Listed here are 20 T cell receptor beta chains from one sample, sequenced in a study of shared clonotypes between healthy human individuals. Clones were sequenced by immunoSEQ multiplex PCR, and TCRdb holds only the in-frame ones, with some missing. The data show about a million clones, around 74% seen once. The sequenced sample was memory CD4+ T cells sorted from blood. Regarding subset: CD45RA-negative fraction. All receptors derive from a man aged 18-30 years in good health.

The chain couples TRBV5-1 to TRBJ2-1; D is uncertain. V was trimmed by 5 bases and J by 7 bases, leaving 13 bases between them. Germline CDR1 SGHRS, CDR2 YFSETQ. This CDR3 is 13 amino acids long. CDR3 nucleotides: TGCGCCAGCAGTTGGGATAGTTGGAATGAGCAGTTCTTC. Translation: CASSWDSWNEQFF.

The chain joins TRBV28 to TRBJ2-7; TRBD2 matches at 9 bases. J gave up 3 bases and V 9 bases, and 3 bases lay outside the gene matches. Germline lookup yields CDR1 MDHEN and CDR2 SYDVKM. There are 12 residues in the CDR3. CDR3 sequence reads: CASGTSSYEQYF. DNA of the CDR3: TGTGCCAGTGGGACTAGCAGCTACGAGCAGTACTTC.

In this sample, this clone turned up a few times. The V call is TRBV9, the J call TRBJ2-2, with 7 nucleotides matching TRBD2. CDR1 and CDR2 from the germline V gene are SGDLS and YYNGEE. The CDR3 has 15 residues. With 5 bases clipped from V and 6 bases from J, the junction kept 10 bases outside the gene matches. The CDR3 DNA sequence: TGTGCCAGCAGACGGGGGGAGTTGACGTCCGGGGAGCTGTTTTTT. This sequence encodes CASRRGELTSGELFF.

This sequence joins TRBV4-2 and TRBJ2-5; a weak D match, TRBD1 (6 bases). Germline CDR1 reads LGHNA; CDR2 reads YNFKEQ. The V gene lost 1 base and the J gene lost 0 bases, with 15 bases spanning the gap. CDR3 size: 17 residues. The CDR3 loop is CASSQGDTLRYQETQYF. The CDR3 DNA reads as TGTGCCAGCAGCCAAGGGGACACTCTCAGGTACCAAGAGACCCAGTACTTC.

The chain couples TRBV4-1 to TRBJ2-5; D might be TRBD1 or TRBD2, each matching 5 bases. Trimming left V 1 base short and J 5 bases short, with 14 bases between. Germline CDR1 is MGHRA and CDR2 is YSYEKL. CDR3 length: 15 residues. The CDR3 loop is CASSQAGTGRETQYF. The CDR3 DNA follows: TGCGCCAGCAGCCAAGCTGGGACGGGGCGGGAGACCCAGTACTTC.

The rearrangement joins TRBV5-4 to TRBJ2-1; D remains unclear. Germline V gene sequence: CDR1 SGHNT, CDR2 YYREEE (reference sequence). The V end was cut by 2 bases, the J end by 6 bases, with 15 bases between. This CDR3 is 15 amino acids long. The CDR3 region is CASSFIEAGRNEQFF. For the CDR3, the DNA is TGTGCCAGCAGCTTCATAGAGGCCGGCCGCAATGAGCAGTTCTTC.

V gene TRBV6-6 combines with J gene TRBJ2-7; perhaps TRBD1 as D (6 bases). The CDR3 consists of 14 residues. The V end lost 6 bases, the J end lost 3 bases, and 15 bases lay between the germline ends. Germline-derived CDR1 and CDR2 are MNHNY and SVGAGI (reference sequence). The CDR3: CASRPQGIFYEQYF. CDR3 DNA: TGTGCCAGCAGGCCACAGGGAATCTTCTACGAGCAGTACTTC.

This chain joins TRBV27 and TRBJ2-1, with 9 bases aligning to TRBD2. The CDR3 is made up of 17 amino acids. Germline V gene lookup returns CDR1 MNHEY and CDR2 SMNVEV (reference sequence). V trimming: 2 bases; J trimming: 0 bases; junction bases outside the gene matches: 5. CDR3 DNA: TGTGCCAGCAGTTTACGACTAGCGGATCACTCCTACAATGAGCAGTTCTTC. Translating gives CASSLRLADHSYNEQFF.

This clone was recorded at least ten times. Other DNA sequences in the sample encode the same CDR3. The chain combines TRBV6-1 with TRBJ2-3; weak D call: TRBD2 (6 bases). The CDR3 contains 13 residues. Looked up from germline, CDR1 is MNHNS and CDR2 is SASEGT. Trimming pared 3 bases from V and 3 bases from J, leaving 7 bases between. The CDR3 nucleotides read TGTGCCAGCAGTGAGCGGGGAACAGATACGCAGTATTTT. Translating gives CASSERGTDTQYF.

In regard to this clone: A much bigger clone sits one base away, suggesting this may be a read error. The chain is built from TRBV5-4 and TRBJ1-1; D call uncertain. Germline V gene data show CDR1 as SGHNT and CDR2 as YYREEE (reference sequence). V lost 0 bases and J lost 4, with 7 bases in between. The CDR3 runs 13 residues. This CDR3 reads CASSLEEITEAFF. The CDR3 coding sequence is TGTGCCAGCAGCTTGGAGGAAATCACTGAAGCTTTCTTT.

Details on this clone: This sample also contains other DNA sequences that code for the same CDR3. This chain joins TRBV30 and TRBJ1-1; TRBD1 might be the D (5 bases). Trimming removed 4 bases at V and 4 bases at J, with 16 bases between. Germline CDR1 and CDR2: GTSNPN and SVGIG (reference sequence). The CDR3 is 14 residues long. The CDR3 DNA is TGTGCCTGGACTTCGGGGGGGTGGAGCACTGAAGCTTTCTTT. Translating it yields CAWTSGGWSTEAFF.

The DNA of the CDR3 is TGTGCCTGGGGACAGTCCCAAGGATGGAATGAGCAGTTCTTC. It is translated as CAWGQSQGWNEQFF. This sequence joins TRBV30 and TRBJ2-1, with a tentative D call TRBD1 (6 bases). CDR3 size: 14 residues. V shed 5 bases and J shed 7 bases, with 18 bases lying between them. Germline CDR1 is GTSNPN and CDR2 is SVGIG (reference sequence).

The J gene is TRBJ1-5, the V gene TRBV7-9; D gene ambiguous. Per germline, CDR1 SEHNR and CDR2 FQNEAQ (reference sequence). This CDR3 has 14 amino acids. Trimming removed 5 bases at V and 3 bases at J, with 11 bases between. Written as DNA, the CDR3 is TGTGCCAGCAGCGCCGGACCGAACAATCAGCCCCAGCATTTT. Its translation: CASSAGPNNQPQHF.

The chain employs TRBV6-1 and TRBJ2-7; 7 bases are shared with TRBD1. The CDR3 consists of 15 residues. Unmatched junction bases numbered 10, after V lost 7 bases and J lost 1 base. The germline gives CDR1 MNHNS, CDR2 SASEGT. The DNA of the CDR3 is TGTGCCAGCACCCTTACAGGGGTTTTATCCTACGAGCAGTACTTC. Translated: CASTLTGVLSYEQYF.

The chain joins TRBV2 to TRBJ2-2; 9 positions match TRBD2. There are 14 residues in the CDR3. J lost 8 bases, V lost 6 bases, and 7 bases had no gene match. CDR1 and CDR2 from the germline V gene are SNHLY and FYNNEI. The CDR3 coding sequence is TGTGCCAGCAGCGGGACTAGCTTTCGAGGGGAGCTGTTTTTT. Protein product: CASSGTSFRGELFF.

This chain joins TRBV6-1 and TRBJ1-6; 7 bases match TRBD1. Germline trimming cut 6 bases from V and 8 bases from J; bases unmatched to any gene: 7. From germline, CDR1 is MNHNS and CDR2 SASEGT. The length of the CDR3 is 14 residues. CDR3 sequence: CASSGTAGDSPLHF. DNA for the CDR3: TGTGCCAGCAGCGGGACAGCAGGGGATTCACCCCTCCACTTT.

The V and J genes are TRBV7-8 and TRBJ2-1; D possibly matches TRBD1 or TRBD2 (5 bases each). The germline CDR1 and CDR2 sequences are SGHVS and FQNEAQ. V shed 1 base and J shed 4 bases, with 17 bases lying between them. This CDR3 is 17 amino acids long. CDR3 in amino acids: CASSLGGNRDGYNEQFF. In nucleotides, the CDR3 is TGTGCCAGCAGCTTAGGGGGGAACCGGGATGGATACAATGAGCAGTTCTTC.

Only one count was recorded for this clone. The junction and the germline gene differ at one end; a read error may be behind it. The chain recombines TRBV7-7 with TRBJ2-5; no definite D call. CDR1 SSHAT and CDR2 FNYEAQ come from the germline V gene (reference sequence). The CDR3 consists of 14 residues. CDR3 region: CASSPTAYQETQYF. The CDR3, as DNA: TGTGCTAGCAGCCCTACAGCGTACCAAGAGACCCAGTACTTC.

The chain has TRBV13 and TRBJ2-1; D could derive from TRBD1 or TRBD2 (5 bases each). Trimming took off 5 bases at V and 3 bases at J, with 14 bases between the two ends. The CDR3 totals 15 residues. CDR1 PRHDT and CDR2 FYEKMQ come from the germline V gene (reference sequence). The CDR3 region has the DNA TGTGCCAGCAGCACCTCGAGGGGCGTCTACAATGAGCAGTTCTTC. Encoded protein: CASSTSRGVYNEQFF.

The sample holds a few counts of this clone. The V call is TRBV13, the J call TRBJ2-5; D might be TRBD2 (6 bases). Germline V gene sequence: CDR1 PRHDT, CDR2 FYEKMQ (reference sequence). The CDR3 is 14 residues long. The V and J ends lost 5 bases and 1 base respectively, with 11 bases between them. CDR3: CASSPRDFQETQYF. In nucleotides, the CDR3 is TGTGCCAGCAGCCCCCGGGACTTCCAAGAGACCCAGTACTTC.